A single sample gave rise to the 3 T cell receptor beta chains below, sequenced in a study of OX40 agonist ivuxolimab in advanced cancers. Clones were read by immunoSEQ multiplex PCR, and TCRdb kept only the in-frame ones, dropping some. The sample lists about 80,000 clones; 90% were seen once. The sample in question was CD4+ or CD8+ T cells sorted from blood, obtained in a trial of the OX40 agonist ivuxolimab. All receptors derive from an adult with an advanced solid tumor such as melanoma, head and neck, liver or kidney cancer.

The chain uses TRBV28 and TRBJ1-2; D might be TRBD1 (6 bases). V lost 5 bases to trimming and J lost 4 bases, with 14 bases between them. Germline V CDR1 and CDR2: MDHEN, SYDVKM. This CDR3 is built from 14 residues. CDR3 region: CASSLTGQFYGYTF. DNA of the CDR3: TGTGCCAGCAGTCTAACGGGACAATTCTATGGCTACACCTTC.

The chain carries TRBV4-2 and TRBJ2-2; 8 bases line up with TRBD2. With V trimmed by 4 bases and J by 4 bases, 14 bases remained unmatched. Germline-derived CDR1 and CDR2 are LGHNA and YNFKEQ. This CDR3 is built from 18 residues. The CDR3 here is CASSRLDGLAGGTGELFF. The CDR3 DNA reads TGTGCCAGCAGCCGCCTGGACGGCCTAGCGGGTGGCACCGGGGAGCTGTTTTTT.

The rearrangement uses TRBV29-1 and TRBJ1-1; D remains unclear. V shed 8 bases and J shed 1 base, with 14 bases lying between them. Germline CDR1 is SQVTM and CDR2 is ANQGSEA. CDR3 size: 13 residues. The CDR3 sequence: CSSGLYGNTEAFF. CDR3 DNA: TGCAGCTCGGGCCTCTACGGGAACACTGAAGCTTTCTTT.